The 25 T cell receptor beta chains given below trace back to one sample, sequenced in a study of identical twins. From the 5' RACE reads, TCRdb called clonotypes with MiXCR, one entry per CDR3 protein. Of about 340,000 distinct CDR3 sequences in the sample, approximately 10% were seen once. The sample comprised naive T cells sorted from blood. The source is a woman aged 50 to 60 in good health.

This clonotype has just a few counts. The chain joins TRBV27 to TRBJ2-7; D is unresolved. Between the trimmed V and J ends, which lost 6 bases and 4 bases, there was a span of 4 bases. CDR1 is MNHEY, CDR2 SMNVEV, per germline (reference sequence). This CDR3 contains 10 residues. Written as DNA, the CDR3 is TGTGCCAGCAGGGTTTACGAGCAGTACGTC. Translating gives CASRVYEQYV.

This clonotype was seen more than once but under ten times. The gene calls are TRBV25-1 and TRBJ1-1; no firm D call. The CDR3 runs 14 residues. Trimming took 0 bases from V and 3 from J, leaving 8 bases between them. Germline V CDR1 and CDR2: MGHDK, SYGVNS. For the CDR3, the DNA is TGTGCCAGCAGTGAATATCACAGAGACACTGAAGCTTTCTTT. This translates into CASSEYHRDTEAFF.

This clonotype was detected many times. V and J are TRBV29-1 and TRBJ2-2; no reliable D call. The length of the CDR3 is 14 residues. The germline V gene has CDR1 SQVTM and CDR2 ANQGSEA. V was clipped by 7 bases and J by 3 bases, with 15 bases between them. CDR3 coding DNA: TGCAGCGCTGAGTCGGCCCTCCACACCGGGGAGCTGTTTTTT. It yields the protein CSAESALHTGELFF.

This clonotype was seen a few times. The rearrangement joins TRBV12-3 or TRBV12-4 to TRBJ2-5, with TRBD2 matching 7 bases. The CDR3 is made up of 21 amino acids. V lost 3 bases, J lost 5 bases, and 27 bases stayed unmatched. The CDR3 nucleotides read TGTGCCAGCAGTTTGCCTAGCGGATCGGTGAGGGAATTTGAGTCGAGGGAGACCCAGTACTTC. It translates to CASSLPSGSVREFESRETQYF.

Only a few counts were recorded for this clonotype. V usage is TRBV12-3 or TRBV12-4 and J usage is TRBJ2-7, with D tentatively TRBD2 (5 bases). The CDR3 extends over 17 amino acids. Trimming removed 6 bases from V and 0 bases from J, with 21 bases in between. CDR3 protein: CASSPNLGAVSSYEQYF. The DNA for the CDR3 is TGTGCCAGCAGCCCAAACCTGGGAGCGGTAAGCTCCTACGAGCAGTACTTC.

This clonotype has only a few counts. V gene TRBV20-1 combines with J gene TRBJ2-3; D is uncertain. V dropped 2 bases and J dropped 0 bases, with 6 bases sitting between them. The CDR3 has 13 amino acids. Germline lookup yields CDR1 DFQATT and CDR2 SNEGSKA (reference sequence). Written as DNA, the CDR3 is TGCAGTGCTAGAATGGGAAGCACAGATACGCAGTATTTT. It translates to CSARMGSTDTQYF.

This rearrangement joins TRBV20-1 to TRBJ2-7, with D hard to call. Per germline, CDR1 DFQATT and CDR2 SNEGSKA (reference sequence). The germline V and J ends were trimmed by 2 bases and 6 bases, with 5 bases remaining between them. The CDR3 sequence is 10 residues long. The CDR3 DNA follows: TGCAGTGCTAGAAGTGCCGAGCAGTACTTC. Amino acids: CSARSAEQYF.

In nucleotides, the CDR3 is TGTGCCAGCGGTTTTAGCGGGGGCCAGACCGGGGAGCTGTTTTTT. Amino acids: CASGFSGGQTGELFF. J is TRBJ2-2 and V is TRBV19; 9 bases agree with TRBD2. The ends lost 9 bases at V and 5 bases at J; junction bases unmatched: 10. Germline lookup yields CDR1 LNHDA and CDR2 SQIVND (reference sequence). The CDR3 contains 15 residues.

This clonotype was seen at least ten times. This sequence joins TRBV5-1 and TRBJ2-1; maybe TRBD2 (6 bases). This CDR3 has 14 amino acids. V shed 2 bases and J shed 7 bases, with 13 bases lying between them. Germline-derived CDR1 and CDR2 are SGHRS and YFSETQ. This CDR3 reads CASSFGAGRNEQFF. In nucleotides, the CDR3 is TGCGCCAGCAGCTTCGGGGCAGGGAGGAATGAGCAGTTCTTC.

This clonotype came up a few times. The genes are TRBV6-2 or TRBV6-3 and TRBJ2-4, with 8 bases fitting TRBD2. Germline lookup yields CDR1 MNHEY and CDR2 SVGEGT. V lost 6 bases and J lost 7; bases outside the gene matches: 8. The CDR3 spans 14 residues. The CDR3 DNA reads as TGTGCCAGCAGCCGGGGGGGTACGGACAACATTCAGTACTTC. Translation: CASSRGGTDNIQYF.

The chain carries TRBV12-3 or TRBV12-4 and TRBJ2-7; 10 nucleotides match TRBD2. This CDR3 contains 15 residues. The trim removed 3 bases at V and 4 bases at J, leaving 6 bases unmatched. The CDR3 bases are TGTGCCAGCAGTTTGAGGACTAGCGGTGGATACGAGCAGTACTTC. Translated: CASSLRTSGGYEQYF.

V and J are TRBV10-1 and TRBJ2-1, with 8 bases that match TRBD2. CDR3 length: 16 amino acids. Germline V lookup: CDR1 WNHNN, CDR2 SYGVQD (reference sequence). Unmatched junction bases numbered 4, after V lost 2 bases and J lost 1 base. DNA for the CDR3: TGCGCCAGCAGTGAGGGCGCGGGAGGATCCTACAATGAGCAGTTCTTC. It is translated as CASSEGAGGSYNEQFF.

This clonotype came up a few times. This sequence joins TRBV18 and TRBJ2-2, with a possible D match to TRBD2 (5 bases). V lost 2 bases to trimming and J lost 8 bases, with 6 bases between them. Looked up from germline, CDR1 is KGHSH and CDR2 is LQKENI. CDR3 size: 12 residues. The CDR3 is CASSPWRGELFF. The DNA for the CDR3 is TGTGCCAGCTCACCATGGAGGGGGGAGCTGTTTTTT.

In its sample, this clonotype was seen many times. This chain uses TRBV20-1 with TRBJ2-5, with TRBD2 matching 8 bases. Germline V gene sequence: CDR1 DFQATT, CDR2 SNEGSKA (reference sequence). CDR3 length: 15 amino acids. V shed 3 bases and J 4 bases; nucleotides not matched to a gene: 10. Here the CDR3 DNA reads TGCAGTGCTAGTCCGACGAGCGGGAGTGGAGAGACCCAGTACTTC. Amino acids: CSASPTSGSGETQYF.

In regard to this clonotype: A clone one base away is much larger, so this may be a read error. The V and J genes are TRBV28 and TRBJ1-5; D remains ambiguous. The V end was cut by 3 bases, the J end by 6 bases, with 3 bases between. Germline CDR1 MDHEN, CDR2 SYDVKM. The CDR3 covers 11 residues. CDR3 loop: CASSFSQPQHF. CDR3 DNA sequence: TGTGCCAGCAGTTTCTCTCAGCCCCAGCATTTT.

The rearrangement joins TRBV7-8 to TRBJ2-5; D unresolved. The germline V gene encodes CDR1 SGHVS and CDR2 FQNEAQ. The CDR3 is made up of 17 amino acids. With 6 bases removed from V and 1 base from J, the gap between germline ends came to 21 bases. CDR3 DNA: TGTGCCAGCAGTCAAGGGTCCCTCTGGACCACCCAAGAGACCCAGTACTTC. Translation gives CASSQGSLWTTQETQYF.

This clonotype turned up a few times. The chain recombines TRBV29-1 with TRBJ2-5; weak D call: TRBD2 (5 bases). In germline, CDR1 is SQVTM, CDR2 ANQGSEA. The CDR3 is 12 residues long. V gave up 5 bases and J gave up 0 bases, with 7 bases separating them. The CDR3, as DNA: TGCAGCGTTTTGCGGGACCAAGAGACCCAGTACTTC. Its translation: CSVLRDQETQYF.

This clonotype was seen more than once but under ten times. CDR3 sequence: CASSLTLAVGHEQFF. The CDR3 nucleotides read TGTGCCAGCTCCCTGACGCTAGCTGTCGGCCATGAGCAGTTCTTC. This chain connects TRBV2 to TRBJ2-1, with a weak D call TRBD2 (5 bases). Germline V gene lookup returns CDR1 SNHLY and CDR2 FYNNEI. The V end lost 8 bases, the J end lost 8 bases, and 22 bases lay between the germline ends. The CDR3 has 15 residues.

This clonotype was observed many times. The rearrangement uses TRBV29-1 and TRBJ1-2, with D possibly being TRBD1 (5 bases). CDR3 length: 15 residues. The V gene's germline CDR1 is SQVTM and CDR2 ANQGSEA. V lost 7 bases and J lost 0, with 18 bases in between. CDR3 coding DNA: TGCAGCGCAGCCGTTGGGGCCGGAGCTAACTATGGCTACACCTTC. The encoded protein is CSAAVGAGANYGYTF.

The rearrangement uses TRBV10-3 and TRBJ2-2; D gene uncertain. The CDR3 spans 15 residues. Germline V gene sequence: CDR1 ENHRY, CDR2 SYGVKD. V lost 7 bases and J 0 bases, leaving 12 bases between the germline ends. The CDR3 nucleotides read TGTGCCATCACCGCATTGCAAGCGAACACCGGGGAGCTGTTTTTT. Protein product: CAITALQANTGELFF.

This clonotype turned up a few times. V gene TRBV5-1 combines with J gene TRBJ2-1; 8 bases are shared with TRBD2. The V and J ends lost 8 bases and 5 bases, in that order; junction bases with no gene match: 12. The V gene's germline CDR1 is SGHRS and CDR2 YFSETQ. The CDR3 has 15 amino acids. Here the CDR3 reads CARSSPGTRHNEQFF. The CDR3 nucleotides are TGCGCCAGATCATCCCCCGGGACTAGGCACAATGAGCAGTTCTTC.

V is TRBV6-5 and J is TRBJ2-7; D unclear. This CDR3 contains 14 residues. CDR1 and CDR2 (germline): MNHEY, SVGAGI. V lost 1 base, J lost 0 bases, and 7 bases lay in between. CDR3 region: CASSYLGNSYEQYF. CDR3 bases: TGTGCCAGCAGTTACTTGGGGAACTCCTACGAGCAGTACTTC.

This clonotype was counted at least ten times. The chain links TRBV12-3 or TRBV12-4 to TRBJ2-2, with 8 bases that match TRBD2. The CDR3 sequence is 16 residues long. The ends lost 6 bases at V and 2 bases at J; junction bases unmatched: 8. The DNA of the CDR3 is TGTGCCAGCAGCCCAATAGCGGGGAGAAACACCGGGGAGCTGTTTTTT. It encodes CASSPIAGRNTGELFF.

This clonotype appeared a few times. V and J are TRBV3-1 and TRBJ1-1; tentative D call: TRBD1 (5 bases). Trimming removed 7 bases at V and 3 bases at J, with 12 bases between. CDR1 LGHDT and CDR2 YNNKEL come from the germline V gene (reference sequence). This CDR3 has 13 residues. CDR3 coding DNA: TGTGCCAGCACCCAGGCGGGACACACTGAAGCTTTCTTT. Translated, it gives CASTQAGHTEAFF. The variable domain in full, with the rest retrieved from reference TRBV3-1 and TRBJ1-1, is DTAVSQTPKYLVTQMGNDKSIKCEQNLGHDTMYWYKQDSKKFLKIMFSYNNKELIINETVPNRFSPKSPDKAHLNLHINSLELGDSAVYFCASTQAGHTEAFFGQGTRLTVV.

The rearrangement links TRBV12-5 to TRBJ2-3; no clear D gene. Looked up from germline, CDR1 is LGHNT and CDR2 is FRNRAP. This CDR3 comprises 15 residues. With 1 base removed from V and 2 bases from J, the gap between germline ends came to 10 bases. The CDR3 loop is CASGLGDTFTDTQYF. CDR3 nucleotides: TGTGCTAGTGGTTTGGGAGATACCTTCACAGATACGCAGTATTTT.